Each of the 10 T cell receptor beta chains below was sequenced from the same sample in a study of T cells in Graves' hyperthyroidism and ophthalmopathy. RNA transcripts yielded amplified TCR beta CDR3 regions. A first-round RT-PCR of the TCR CDR3 used the HTBI primer set. TCRdb re-called the multiplex PCR reads through MiXCR, storing one row per CDR3 protein. The table records around 490,000 distinct CDR3 sequences, 15% to 20% of them present only once. The sample was blood. The receptors shown here come from a man aged 40-50 years with Graves' ophthalmopathy.

The gene calls are TRBV19 and TRBJ2-3; 7 nucleotides match TRBD1. Germline CDR1 reads LNHDA; CDR2 reads SQIVND (reference sequence). The CDR3 is 14 residues long. Losses at the gene ends were 6 bases for V and 2 bases for J; bases not matched to a gene: 5. This chain's CDR3 is CASSDRAATDTQYF. DNA of the CDR3: TGTGCCAGTAGCGACAGGGCCGCCACAGATACGCAGTATTTT.

This clonotype occurred many times. The rearrangement links TRBV6-2 or TRBV6-3 to TRBJ1-4; no definite D call. V was pared by 7 bases and J by 7 bases, with 19 bases between. CDR1 is MNHEY and CDR2 is SVGEGT in the germline V gene. This CDR3 spans 15 amino acids. Here the CDR3 reads CASTYKDGPVEKLFF. For the CDR3, the DNA is TGTGCCAGCACCTATAAGGACGGACCCGTTGAAAAACTGTTTTTT.

The table lists this clonotype with a few counts. The chain combines TRBV7-6 with TRBJ2-1; TRBD2 matches 11 bases. With V trimmed by 4 bases and J by 9 bases, 5 bases remained unmatched. Germline CDR1 SGHVS, CDR2 FNYEAQ. The CDR3 is made up of 14 amino acids. The CDR3 is CASSSLAGGIEQFF. Written as DNA, the CDR3 is TGTGCCAGCAGCTCTCTAGCGGGGGGTATTGAGCAGTTCTTC.

This clonotype was found many times. The chain is built from TRBV3-1 and TRBJ2-5; D ambiguous. Germline lookup yields CDR1 LGHDT and CDR2 YNNKEL (reference sequence). V lost 1 base to trimming and J lost 5 bases, with 11 bases between them. The CDR3 sequence is 14 residues long. Here the CDR3 reads CASSQGVLQETQYF. The CDR3, as DNA: TGTGCCAGCAGCCAAGGAGTGCTCCAGGAGACCCAGTACTTC.

In this sample, this clonotype turned up many times. The gene calls are TRBV12-3 or TRBV12-4 and TRBJ2-3; a weak D match, TRBD1 (5 bases). The CDR3 has 16 amino acids. V was shortened by 6 bases and J by 2 bases, with 18 bases between the two germline ends. Here the CDR3 reads CASSPSLSDNTDTQYF. DNA of the CDR3: TGTGCCAGCAGCCCTAGTTTATCGGACAACACAGATACGCAGTATTTT.

This clonotype was detected ten times or more. This chain joins TRBV2 and TRBJ1-5, with TRBD1 identical over 7 bases. Unmatched junction bases numbered 12, after V lost 3 bases and J lost 10 bases. This CDR3 is built from 15 residues. Per the germline V gene, CDR1 is SNHLY and CDR2 is FYNNEI. For the CDR3, the DNA is TGTGCCAGCAGTGAGGATTTGGACAGGCTCGGTCCCCAGCATTTT. Residues: CASSEDLDRLGPQHF.

This clonotype occurred many times. V gene TRBV27 combines with J gene TRBJ2-1; weak D call: TRBD2 (5 bases). The CDR3 has 15 residues. Germline lookup yields CDR1 MNHEY and CDR2 SMNVEV (reference sequence). Trimming took off 5 bases at V and 1 base at J, with 12 bases between the two ends. The CDR3 DNA follows: TGTGCCAGCAGTCTAACTAGGAAGTCCTACAATGAGCAGTTCTTC. Translating gives CASSLTRKSYNEQFF.

The chain combines TRBV9 with TRBJ2-3; tentatively, D is TRBD2 (6 bases). This CDR3 spans 14 amino acids. The V end was cut by 0 bases, the J end by 4 bases, with 9 bases between. Germline CDR1 SGDLS, CDR2 YYNGEE. The CDR3 DNA is TGTGCCAGCAGCGTAGATACGGGGGCAGATACGCAGTATTTT. Its translation is CASSVDTGADTQYF.

This clonotype has a handful of counts. The J gene is TRBJ2-7, the V gene TRBV30; D unresolved. Trimming took off 0 bases at V and 5 bases at J, with 14 bases between the two ends. The CDR3 loop spans 14 amino acids. CDR1 is GTSNPN, CDR2 SVGIG, per germline (reference sequence). CDR3 in DNA: TGTGCCTGGAGTGTACCCCCGGCGACCAACGAGCAGTACTTC. Translation gives CAWSVPPATNEQYF.

The sample holds many counts of this clonotype. The rearrangement uses TRBV29-1 and TRBJ2-1; no clear D gene. The CDR3 runs to 12 residues. The V end lost 0 bases, the J end lost 6 bases, and 6 bases lay between the germline ends. In germline, CDR1 is SQVTM, CDR2 ANQGSEA. The chain's CDR3 is CSVEESSNEQFF. CDR3 DNA sequence: TGCAGCGTTGAAGAAAGTAGCAATGAGCAGTTCTTC.